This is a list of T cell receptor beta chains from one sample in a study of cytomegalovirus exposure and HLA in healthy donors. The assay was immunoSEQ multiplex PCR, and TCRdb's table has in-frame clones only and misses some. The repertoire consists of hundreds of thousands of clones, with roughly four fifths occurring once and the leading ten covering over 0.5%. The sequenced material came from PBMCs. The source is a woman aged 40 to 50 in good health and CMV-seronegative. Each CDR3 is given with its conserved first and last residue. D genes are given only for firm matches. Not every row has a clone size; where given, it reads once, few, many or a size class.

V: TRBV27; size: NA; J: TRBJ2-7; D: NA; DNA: TGTGCCAGCAGTTTAGGGATGGGGGTTGGGGGGTTCGGCGAGCAGTACTTC; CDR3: CASSLGMGVGGFGEQYF
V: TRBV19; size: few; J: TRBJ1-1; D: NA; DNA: TGTGCCACCCGGCTAGGACAGCTCGCTGAAGCTTTCTTT; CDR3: CATRLGQLAEAFF
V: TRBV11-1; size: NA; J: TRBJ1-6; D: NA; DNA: TGTGCCAGCAGCGACAGGTTAACGTGGCGACAGGATAATTCACCCCTCCACTTT; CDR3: CASSDRLTWRQDNSPLHF
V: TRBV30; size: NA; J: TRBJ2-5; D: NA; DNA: TGTGCCTGGAGTGTAATCCGGGAGCAGACCCAGTACTTC; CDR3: CAWSVIREQTQYF
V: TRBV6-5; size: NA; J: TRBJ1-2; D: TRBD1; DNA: TGTGCCAGCAGTAACCGACAGGGCTATGGCTACACCTTC; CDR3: CASSNRQGYGYTF
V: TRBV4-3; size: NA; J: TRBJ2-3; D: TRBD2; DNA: TGCGCCAGCAGCCAAGAACTTAGCGGGCCGCACACAGATACGCAGTATTTT; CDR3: CASSQELSGPHTDTQYF
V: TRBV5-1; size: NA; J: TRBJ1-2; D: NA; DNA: TGCGCCAGCAGCTTATACCAGGGGCCCAACTATGGCTACACCTTC; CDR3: CASSLYQGPNYGYTF
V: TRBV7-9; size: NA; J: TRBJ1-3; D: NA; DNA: TGTGCCAGCAGTTCCAGGGAAGCTTCTGGAAACACCATATATTTT; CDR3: CASSSREASGNTIYF
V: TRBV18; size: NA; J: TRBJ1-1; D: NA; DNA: TGTGCCAGCTCACCACGGGCTCACGCTATGAACACTGAAGCTTTCTTT; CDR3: CASSPRAHAMNTEAFF
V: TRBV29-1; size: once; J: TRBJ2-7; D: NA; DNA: TGCAGCGTTGGCGGGGGCCACTACGAGCAGTACTTC; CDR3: CSVGGGHYEQYF
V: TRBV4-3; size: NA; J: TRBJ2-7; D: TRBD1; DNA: TGCGCCAGCAGCCCCGCACCGACAGGGGGACGTAACGAGCAGTACTTC; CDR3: CASSPAPTGGRNEQYF
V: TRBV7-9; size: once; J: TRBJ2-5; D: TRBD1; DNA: TGTGCCAGCATCTCAGGGGGAGTCCCCGAAGAGACCCAGTACTTC; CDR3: CASISGGVPEETQYF
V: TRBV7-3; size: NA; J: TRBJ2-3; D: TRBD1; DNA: TGTGCCAGCAAAGAGGGGGCATCGACAGATACGCAGTATTTT; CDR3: CASKEGASTDTQYF
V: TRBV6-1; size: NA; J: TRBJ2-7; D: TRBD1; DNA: TGTGCCAGCAGCGACTCCGGGACAGCGACCTACGAGCAGTACTTC; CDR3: CASSDSGTATYEQYF
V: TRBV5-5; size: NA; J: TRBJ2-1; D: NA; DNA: TGTGCCAGCAGCTTGGGTCAGGGGCTAAACAATGAGCAGTTCTTC; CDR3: CASSLGQGLNNEQFF
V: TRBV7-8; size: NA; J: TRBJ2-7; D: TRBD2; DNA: TGTGCCAGCAGCTTAGAAACTAGCGGGGTATATTCGTACTTC; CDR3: CASSLETSGVYSYF
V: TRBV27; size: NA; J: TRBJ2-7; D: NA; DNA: TGTGCCAGCAGGGGACACAGCTACGAGCAGTACTTC; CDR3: CASRGHSYEQYF
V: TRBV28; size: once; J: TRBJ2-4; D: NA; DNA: TGTGCCAGCACCCCCCCTCTCGGGAACATTCAGTACTTC; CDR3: CASTPPLGNIQYF
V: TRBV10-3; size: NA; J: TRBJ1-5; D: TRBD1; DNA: TGTGCCATCAGTGAAGGAAGACAGGGGGGTTATCAGCCCCAGCATTTT; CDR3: CAISEGRQGGYQPQHF
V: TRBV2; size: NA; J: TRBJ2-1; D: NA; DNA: TGTGCCAGCAGTCGGGTTAGCAAAAATGAGCAGTTCTTC; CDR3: CASSRVSKNEQFF
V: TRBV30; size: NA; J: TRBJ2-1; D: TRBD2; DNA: TGTGCCTGGAGTGTGGAGAGACTAGCGGGGTCCTACAATGAGCAGTTCTTC; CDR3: CAWSVERLAGSYNEQFF
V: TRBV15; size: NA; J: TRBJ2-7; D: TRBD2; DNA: TGTGCCACACAGACTAGCGGCATCTACGAGCAGTACTTC; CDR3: CATQTSGIYEQYF
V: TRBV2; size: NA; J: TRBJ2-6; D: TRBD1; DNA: TGTGCCAGCAGTGGGACAGGGAACGTCCTGACTTTC; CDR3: CASSGTGNVLTF
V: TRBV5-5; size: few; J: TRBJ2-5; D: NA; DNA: TGTGCCAGCAGCTTACTCGAATCTGATCCCAGGAAGACCCAGTACTTC; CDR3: CASSLLESDPRKTQYF
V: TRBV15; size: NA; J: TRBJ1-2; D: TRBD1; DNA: TGTGCCACCAGCATCCCCCGACAGGGTTGGGGCTACACCTTC; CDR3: CATSIPRQGWGYTF